This TCR beta chain was documented in a study of control samples from healthy donors and cancer patients. The CDR3 sequence is 16 residues long. Per the germline V gene, CDR1 is LGHNA and CDR2 is YSLEER. V was pared by 0 bases and J by 0 bases, with 4 bases of the junction left unmatched. The assay was immunoSEQ multiplex PCR, and TCRdb's table has in-frame clones only and misses some. The sample has about 50,000 clones, 94% seen once; the top ten hold about 4%. Material for sequencing was blood. This TCR derives from a man aged 25-40 years in good health. The gene calls are TRBV4-3 and TRBJ2-7; 8 nucleotides line up with TRBD2. The CDR3 sequence is CASSQDGAGDSYEQYF. The CDR3, as DNA: TGCGCCAGCAGCCAAGATGGAGCGGGGGACTCCTACGAGCAGTACTTC.